A selection of T cell receptor beta chains follows, all from one sample in a study of T-cell memory formation after mild COVID-19. TCRdb re-analysed the 5' RACE reads in MiXCR, keeping a single row per CDR3 protein. The sample has 150,000 to 200,000 distinct CDR3 sequences, around 10% seen once. Sequenced sample: PBMCs or a T cell subset sorted from them (not recorded which). These receptor sequences come from a man between 18 and 29 years old who had mild COVID-19 (a few samples of this study predate the infection). Cell type and time point are not known. Each CDR3 is given with its conserved first and last residue. The order of the fields is clone size, D gene, V gene, J gene, CDR3 protein, CDR3 DNA. A D gene is named only where the DNA matches it firmly. The size of a clone is reported for some rows only, either as once, few or many, or as a class for expanded clones.

few	TRBD1	TRBV18	TRBJ2-7	CASSPEGAGEQYF	TGTGCCAGCTCACCAGAGGGGGCGGGCGAGCAGTACTTC
NA	NA	TRBV6-5	TRBJ2-3	CASSDGGTDTQYF	TGTGCCAGCTCGGACGGCGGCACAGATACGCAGTATTTT
NA	NA	TRBV30	TRBJ1-1	CASGVSEAFF	TGTGCTTCCGGGGTATCTGAAGCTTTCTTT
NA	NA	TRBV5-4	TRBJ1-4	CASVRALLLEKLFF	TGTGCCAGCGTCAGAGCTCTCCTCCTCGAAAAACTGTTTTTT
NA	NA	TRBV7-2	TRBJ1-5	CASGGGRGNQPQHF	TGTGCCAGCGGGGGGGGTAGGGGCAATCAGCCCCAGCATTTT
NA	TRBD1	TRBV5-5	TRBJ2-5	CASSPGQYQETQYF	TGTGCCAGCAGCCCGGGACAGTACCAAGAGACCCAGTACTTC
few	TRBD2	TRBV2	TRBJ2-3	CASRSGGGGRAPTDTQYF	TGTGCCAGCCGATCAGGCGGCGGGGGGCGCGCCCCCACAGATACGCAGTATTTT
NA	NA	TRBV18	TRBJ1-6	CASSPPGDNSPLHF	TGTGCCAGCTCACCACCAGGGGACAATTCACCCCTCCACTTT
few	NA	TRBV6-5	TRBJ1-4	CASSYLGATNEKLFF	TGTGCCAGCAGTTACCTAGGGGCAACTAATGAAAAACTGTTTTTT
NA	TRBD1	TRBV7-9	TRBJ2-2	CASSRDRGPPTNTGELFF	TGTGCCAGCAGCCGGGACAGGGGGCCACCGACGAACACCGGGGAGCTGTTTTTT
NA	TRBD1	TRBV2	TRBJ1-6	CASSPRTGNSPLHF	TGTGCCAGCAGTCCTCGGACAGGGAACTCACCCCTCCACTTT
NA	NA	TRBV7-3	TRBJ2-1	CASSLRVGEQFF	TGTGCCAGCAGCTTAAGGGTGGGGGAGCAGTTCTTC